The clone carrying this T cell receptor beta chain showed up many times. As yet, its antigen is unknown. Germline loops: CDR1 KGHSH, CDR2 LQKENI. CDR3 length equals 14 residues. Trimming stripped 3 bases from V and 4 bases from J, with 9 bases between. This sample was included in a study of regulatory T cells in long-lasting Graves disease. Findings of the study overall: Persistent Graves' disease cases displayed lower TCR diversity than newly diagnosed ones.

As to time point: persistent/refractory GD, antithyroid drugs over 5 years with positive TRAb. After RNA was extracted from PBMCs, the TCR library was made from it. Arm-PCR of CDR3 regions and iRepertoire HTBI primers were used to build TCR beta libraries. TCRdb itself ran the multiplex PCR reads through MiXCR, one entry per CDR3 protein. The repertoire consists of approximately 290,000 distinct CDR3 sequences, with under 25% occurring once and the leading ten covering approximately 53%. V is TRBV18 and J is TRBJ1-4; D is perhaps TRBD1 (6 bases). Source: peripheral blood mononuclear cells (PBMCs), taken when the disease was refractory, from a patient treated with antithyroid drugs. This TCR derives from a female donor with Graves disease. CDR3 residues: CASSPGQRNEKLFF. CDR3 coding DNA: TGTGCCAGCTCACCCGGACAGCGTAATGAAAAACTGTTTTTT.